The 3 T cell receptor beta chains presented below share a single source sample, sequenced in a study of CD8+ T cells in alopecia areata. Following RNA extraction, reverse transcription yielded cDNA that acted as the sequencing template. Clones were read by immunoSEQ multiplex PCR, and TCRdb kept only the in-frame ones, dropping some. The data hold over 100,000 clones, with around 56% observed a single time. Treatment described: oral pan-JAK inhibitor, 5-10 mg twice daily. The sequences come from CD4+ T cells sorted from blood, collected at week 4, from a patient treated with tofacitinib. These receptors originate from a human donor with alopecia areata.

The V call is TRBV25-1, the J call TRBJ1-3; D unclear. CDR3 size: 16 residues. The V end was cut by 5 bases, the J end by 0 bases, with 14 bases between. The germline V gene encodes CDR1 MGHDK and CDR2 SYGVNS. The CDR3 here is CASSPPTAHSGNTIYF. In DNA, the CDR3 is TGTGCCAGCAGTCCCCCCACAGCGCACTCTGGAAACACCATATATTTT.

The chain links TRBV5-1 to TRBJ2-2; D ambiguous. This CDR3 region has 14 residues. With 3 bases removed from V and 1 base from J, the gap between germline ends came to 7 bases. Germline V CDR1 and CDR2: SGHRS, YFSETQ. The CDR3, as DNA: TGCGCCAGCAGCTGGAGACTGAACACCGGGGAGCTGTTTTTT. Amino acids: CASSWRLNTGELFF.

The V call is TRBV10-3, the J call TRBJ2-7; D not resolved. From germline, CDR1 is ENHRY and CDR2 SYGVKD. Trimming removed 0 bases at V and 2 bases at J, with 8 bases between. This CDR3 contains 14 residues. CDR3 bases: TGTGCCATCAGTGAGTCGGGCAGGACCTACGAGCAGTACTTC. Translation gives CAISESGRTYEQYF.